Each of the 17 T cell receptor beta chains below was sequenced from the same sample in a study of post-analysis software for immune sequencing data. Findings and limits, study-wide: Higher frequency in patients than in controls was seen for about five TRBV segments, with TRBV5-6, TRBV5-1 and TRBV20-1 among them.

The TCR beta cDNA libraries carried unique molecular identifiers. A single record per CDR3 protein comes from TCRdb applying MiXCR to the PCR reads. The sample gives more than 450,000 distinct CDR3 sequences, about a third of which show up once; under 7% is in the top ten. No antigen has been identified for these receptors. Source material: blood. Receptor source: a girl under 18 with multiple sclerosis.

This clonotype appeared a few times. The chain links TRBV27 to TRBJ2-3; 10 bases are a match to TRBD1. The CDR3 is 17 residues long. The germline V gene encodes CDR1 MNHEY and CDR2 SMNVEV (reference sequence). Trimming at V came to 3 bases and at J to 1 base, leaving 7 bases not matched to a gene. In DNA, the CDR3 is TGTGCCAGCAGTTTTCCGACAGGGGGCATAGGCACAGATACGCAGTATTTT. This gives the protein CASSFPTGGIGTDTQYF.

V and J are TRBV7-9 and TRBJ2-1; 8 bases are a match to TRBD2. The V gene's germline CDR1 is SEHNR and CDR2 FQNEAQ (reference sequence). The trim removed 1 base at V and 2 bases at J, leaving 4 bases unmatched. The CDR3 totals 16 residues. CDR3 in DNA: TGTGCCAGCAGCTTAGGCCGGGGGGGAGCCTACAATGAGCAGTTCTTC. Encoded protein: CASSLGRGGAYNEQFF.

The chain employs TRBV6-6 and TRBJ2-7; D might be TRBD2 (6 bases). Germline V CDR1 and CDR2: MNHNY, SVGAGI (reference sequence). V was shortened by 6 bases and J by 1 base, with 10 bases between the two germline ends. The CDR3 extends over 13 amino acids. CDR3 in DNA: TGTGCCAGCAGGGAGCTAGCGTCCTACGAGCAGTACTTC. It yields the protein CASRELASYEQYF.

V usage is TRBV6-1 and J usage is TRBJ1-6; 8 bases are a match to TRBD1. V lost 4 bases, J lost 11 bases, and 7 bases stayed unmatched. In germline, CDR1 is MNHNS, CDR2 SASEGT. The CDR3 is 14 residues long. DNA for the CDR3: TGTGCCAGCAGTGCCCGACAGGGGCAGCCACCCCTCCACTTT. Its protein is CASSARQGQPPLHF.

The rearrangement uses TRBV12-3 or TRBV12-4 and TRBJ2-2, with unresolved D. V was shortened by 6 bases and J by 4 bases, with 18 bases between the two germline ends. The CDR3 is 16 amino acids. The CDR3 reads CASSPGSVAFTGELFF. In DNA form, the CDR3 reads TGTGCCAGCAGCCCTGGGTCAGTGGCATTCACCGGGGAGCTGTTTTTT.

The chain uses TRBV7-9 and TRBJ2-1; D remains unclear. The CDR3 is 12 amino acids. V was clipped by 6 bases and J by 5 bases, with 8 bases between them. CDR1 is SEHNR, CDR2 FQNEAQ, per germline (reference sequence). The CDR3 region is CASRRLDNEQFF. The CDR3 DNA is TGTGCCAGCAGAAGACTCGACAATGAGCAGTTCTTC.

This clonotype has ten or more counts. One end of the junction does not line up with germline, which may come from a read error. The chain links TRBV5-1 to TRBJ2-7; 7 nucleotides align to TRBD1. The germline gives CDR1 SGHRS, CDR2 YFSETQ. The CDR3 is made up of 15 amino acids. The CDR3 is CASSLGPGGSYEQYF. The CDR3 coding sequence is TGTGCCAGCAGTTTAGGGCCAGGGGGCTCCTACGAGCAGTACTTC.

In nucleotides, the CDR3 is TGCGCCAGCAGGGCCGTATCCTCCTACGAGCAGTACTTC. Translated, it gives CASRAVSSYEQYF. This chain connects TRBV5-1 to TRBJ2-7; no firm D call. Germline CDR1 is SGHRS and CDR2 is YFSETQ. This CDR3 spans 13 amino acids. Deletions cut 5 bases from V and 0 bases from J, with 9 bases between.

The chain joins TRBV11-2 to TRBJ2-5; TRBD2 matches at 8 bases. The CDR3 has 15 amino acids. Per germline, CDR1 SGHAT and CDR2 FQNNGV. Unmatched junction bases numbered 15, after V lost 4 bases and J lost 11 bases. The CDR3 spells CASSSGSGGYNEQYF. The CDR3 bases are TGTGCCAGCAGCTCTGGGAGCGGGGGATACAATGAGCAGTACTTC. Using reference TRBV11-2 and TRBJ2-5 for the parts outside the CDR3, the full variable domain is EAGVAQSPRYKIIEKRQSVAFWCNPISGHATLYWYQQILGQGPKLLIQFQNNGVVDDSQLPKDRFSAERLKGVDSTLKIQPAKLEDSAVYLCASSSGSGGYNEQYFGPGTRLLVL.

The chain uses TRBV3-1 and TRBJ2-5, with TRBD1 matching over 9 bases. Germline V gene data show CDR1 as LGHDT and CDR2 as YNNKEL (reference sequence). With 7 bases clipped from V and 5 bases from J, the junction kept 5 bases outside the gene matches. This CDR3 spans 13 amino acids. The CDR3 here is CASNLDRGETQYF. The CDR3 region has the DNA TGTGCCAGCAACCTAGACAGGGGGGAGACCCAGTACTTC.

This clonotype was seen a handful of times. V is TRBV20-1 and J is TRBJ2-5; a weak D match, TRBD2 (6 bases). The CDR3 has 13 amino acids. From germline, CDR1 is DFQATT and CDR2 SNEGSKA (reference sequence). V dropped 3 bases and J dropped 4 bases, with 12 bases sitting between them. CDR3 sequence: CSASRGVRETQYF. The CDR3, as DNA: TGCAGTGCTAGCCGCGGGGTAAGAGAGACCCAGTACTTC.

V gene TRBV6-6 combines with J gene TRBJ1-2; unclear D gene. CDR1 and CDR2 from the germline V gene are MNHNY and SVGAGI (reference sequence). The CDR3 spans 13 residues. The ends were cut back, 8 bases at V and 4 bases at J, with 14 bases in the middle. CDR3 bases: TGTGCCAGCGGCCGTTCGCCCAGCTATGGCTACACCTTC. Translation gives CASGRSPSYGYTF.

The rearrangement links TRBV7-9 to TRBJ1-4; possibly TRBD1 for D (5 bases). The CDR3 totals 16 residues. The germline V gene has CDR1 SEHNR and CDR2 FQNEAQ (reference sequence). V shed 5 bases and J shed 5 bases, with 18 bases lying between them. This chain's CDR3 is CASSLGTLYNNEKLFF. Here the CDR3 DNA reads TGTGCCAGCAGCCTCGGGACCCTATATAACAATGAAAAACTGTTTTTT.

The J gene is TRBJ1-6, the V gene TRBV7-9, with a tentative D call TRBD1 (6 bases). The CDR3 extends over 15 amino acids. The V and J ends lost 5 bases and 5 bases respectively, with 13 bases between them. Per the germline V gene, CDR1 is SEHNR and CDR2 is FQNEAQ (reference sequence). The CDR3 region has the DNA TGTGCCAGCAGCCCGCCAGGGGCGGATAATTCACCCCTCCACTTT. Residues: CASSPPGADNSPLHF.

In DNA form, the CDR3 reads TGTGCCAGCAGTGCGGTGGCAGAGACCCAGTACTTC. Translating it yields CASSAVAETQYF. The chain is built from TRBV2 and TRBJ2-5; D call uncertain. Germline V gene lookup returns CDR1 SNHLY and CDR2 FYNNEI. V was trimmed by 4 bases and J by 4 bases, leaving 7 bases between them. The CDR3 spans 12 residues.

The V call is TRBV6-1, the J call TRBJ2-6, with D possibly matching TRBD2 (6 bases). V lost 3 bases and J 8 bases, leaving 17 bases between the germline ends. This CDR3 contains 16 residues. The germline CDR1 and CDR2 sequences are MNHNS and SASEGT. The CDR3 bases are TGTGCCAGCAGTGACTCCGCGGGGTCAGGGACCAACGTCCTGACTTTC. Protein sequence: CASSDSAGSGTNVLTF.

The chain carries TRBV5-1 and TRBJ2-5; tentatively, D is TRBD1 (5 bases). The CDR3 runs 13 residues. Deletions cut 4 bases from V and 0 bases from J, with 7 bases between. The germline V gene encodes CDR1 SGHRS and CDR2 YFSETQ. Here the CDR3 reads CASSTRDQETQYF. The CDR3 DNA is TGCGCCAGCAGCACCAGGGACCAAGAGACCCAGTACTTC.